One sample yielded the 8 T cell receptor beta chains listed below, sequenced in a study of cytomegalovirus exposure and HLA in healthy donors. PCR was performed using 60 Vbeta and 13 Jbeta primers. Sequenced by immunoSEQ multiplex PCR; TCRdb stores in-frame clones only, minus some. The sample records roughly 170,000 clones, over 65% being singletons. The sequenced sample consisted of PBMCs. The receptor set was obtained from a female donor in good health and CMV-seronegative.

DNA for the CDR3: TGCAGCGTTGCCAGGGGGCAGTCAGGTACGCAGTATTTT. Protein sequence: CSVARGQSGTQYF. This sequence joins TRBV29-1 and TRBJ2-3; 8 bases map to TRBD1. The germline V gene encodes CDR1 SQVTM and CDR2 ANQGSEA. The CDR3 length is 13 residues. The V and J ends lost 4 bases and 8 bases, in that order; junction bases with no gene match: 8.

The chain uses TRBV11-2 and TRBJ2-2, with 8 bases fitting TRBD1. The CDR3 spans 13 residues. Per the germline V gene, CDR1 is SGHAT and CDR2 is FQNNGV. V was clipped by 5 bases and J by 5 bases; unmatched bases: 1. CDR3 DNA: TGTGCCAGCAGCCGGACAGGGACCGGGGAGCTGTTTTTT. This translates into CASSRTGTGELFF.

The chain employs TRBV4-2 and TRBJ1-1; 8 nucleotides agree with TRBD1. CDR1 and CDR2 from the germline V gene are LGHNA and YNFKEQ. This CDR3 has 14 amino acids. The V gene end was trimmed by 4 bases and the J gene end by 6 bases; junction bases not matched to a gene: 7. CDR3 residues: CASSPDRGRAEAFF. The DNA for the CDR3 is TGTGCCAGCAGCCCAGACAGGGGTAGAGCTGAAGCTTTCTTT.

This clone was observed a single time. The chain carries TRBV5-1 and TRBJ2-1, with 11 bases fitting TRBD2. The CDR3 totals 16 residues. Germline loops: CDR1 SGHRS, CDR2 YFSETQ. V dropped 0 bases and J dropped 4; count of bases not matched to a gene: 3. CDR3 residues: CASSLDLAGGYNEQFF. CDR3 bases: TGCGCCAGCAGCTTGGACCTAGCGGGGGGTTACAATGAGCAGTTCTTC.

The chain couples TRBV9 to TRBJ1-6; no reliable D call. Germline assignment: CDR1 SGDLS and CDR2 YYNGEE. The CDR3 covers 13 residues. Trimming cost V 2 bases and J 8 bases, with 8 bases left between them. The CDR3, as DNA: TGTGCCAGCAGCGTCAATTTAGATTCACCCCTCCACTTT. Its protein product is CASSVNLDSPLHF.

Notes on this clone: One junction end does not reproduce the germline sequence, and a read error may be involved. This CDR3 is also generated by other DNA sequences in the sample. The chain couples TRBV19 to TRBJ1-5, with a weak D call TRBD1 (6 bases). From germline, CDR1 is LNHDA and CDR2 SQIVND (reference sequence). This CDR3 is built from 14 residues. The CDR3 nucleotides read TGTGCCAGTAGTACTCGACAGGCCGATCAGCCCCAGCACTTT. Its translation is CASSTRQADQPQHF.

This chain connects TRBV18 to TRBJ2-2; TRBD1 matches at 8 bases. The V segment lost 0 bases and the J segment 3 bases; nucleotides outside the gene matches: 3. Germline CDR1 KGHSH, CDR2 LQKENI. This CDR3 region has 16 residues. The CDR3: CASSPPGQVYTGELFF. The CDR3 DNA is TGTGCCAGCTCACCACCGGGACAGGTGTACACCGGGGAGCTGTTTTTT.

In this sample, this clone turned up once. CDR3 DNA sequence: TGTGCCAGCAGCGTTAACACCTACAATGAGCAGTTCTTC. This codes for CASSVNTYNEQFF. The rearrangement uses TRBV9 and TRBJ2-1; D gene ambiguous. Germline V gene lookup returns CDR1 SGDLS and CDR2 YYNGEE. The CDR3 extends over 13 amino acids. V lost 2 bases and J lost 2, with 5 bases in between.